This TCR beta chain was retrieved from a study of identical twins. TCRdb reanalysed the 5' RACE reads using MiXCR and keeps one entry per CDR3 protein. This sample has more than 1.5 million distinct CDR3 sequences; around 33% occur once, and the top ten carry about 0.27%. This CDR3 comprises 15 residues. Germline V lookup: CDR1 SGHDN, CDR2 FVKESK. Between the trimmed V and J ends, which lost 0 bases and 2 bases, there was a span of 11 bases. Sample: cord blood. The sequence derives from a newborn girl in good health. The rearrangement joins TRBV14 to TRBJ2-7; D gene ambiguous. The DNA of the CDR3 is TGTGCCAGCAGCCAAGAGACCGGTTGGACCTACGAGCAGTACTTC. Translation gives CASSQETGWTYEQYF.